The present TCR beta chain was sequenced within a study of blood T cells in healthy people across ages. The second PCR ran about 6 to 12 cycles with a sample-barcoded 5' primer and J-beta primers. From each sample, at least 2.5 million paired-end reads containing CDR3 were obtained. TCRdb redid the calling of the 5' RACE reads with MiXCR, one entry per CDR3 protein. Of 790,000 or so distinct CDR3 sequences detected, roughly three fifths appear once; the ten largest clones hold approximately 24%. About this clonotype itself: The antigen is undetermined.

The germline V gene has CDR1 MDHEN and CDR2 SYDVKM. V was cut by 5 bases and J by 4 bases, with 18 bases left in between. CDR3 length: 15 residues. Study outcomes and limitations: Estimates based on one million T cells were treated as lower bounds. Per million T cells, the diversity of TCR beta decreased roughly linearly as age advanced.

Sequences were obtained from blood. The chain uses TRBV28 and TRBJ2-7; D perhaps matches TRBD2 (5 bases). This receptor was obtained from a man aged 35 to 55 in good health. CDR3 nucleotide sequence: TGTGCCAGCAGTCCCCTGGAACGGGAAGTATACGAGCAGTACTTC. Amino acids: CASSPLEREVYEQYF.